Presented here are 11 T cell receptor beta chains from one specimen sequenced in a study of glioma-infiltrating T cells after dendritic cell vaccination. Noted time point: after dendritic cell vaccination, including at tumor progression/relapse. The table came from immunoSEQ multiplex PCR; TCRdb's copy has only in-frame clones and leaves some out. The table has roughly 60,000 clones, roughly nine tenths seen once. Sequenced here: blood, sampled after dendritic cell vaccination. The receptor source for this set is a human donor with glioblastoma.

The V call is TRBV6-5, the J call TRBJ1-2; 7 bases map to TRBD1. CDR1 is MNHEY and CDR2 is SVGAGI in the germline V gene. The CDR3 sequence is 15 residues long. The V gene end was trimmed by 6 bases and the J gene end by 3 bases; junction bases not matched to a gene: 10. The CDR3 nucleotides are TGTGCCAGCAGCCACCGAAGGACAGGAGACTATGGCTACACCTTC. Residues: CASSHRRTGDYGYTF.

V is TRBV18 and J is TRBJ1-1; D ambiguous. V was shortened by 0 bases and J by 5 bases, with 7 bases between the two germline ends. CDR1 and CDR2 from the germline V gene are KGHSH and LQKENI. CDR3 length: 13 amino acids. This CDR3 is CASSPPVRTEAFF. CDR3 DNA: TGTGCCAGCTCACCACCGGTACGGACTGAAGCTTTCTTT. Variable domain in full (rest from reference TRBV18 and TRBJ1-1): NAGVMQNPRHLVRRRGQEARLRCSPMKGHSHVYWYRQLPEEGLKFMVYLQKENIIDESGMPKERFSAEFPKEGPSILRIQQVVRGDSAAYFCASSPPVRTEAFFGQGTRLTVV.

The CDR3 DNA reads TGTGCCTGGTCGCGGGGAAGTTCCTACGAGCAGTACTTC. Amino acids: CAWSRGSSYEQYF. The chain joins TRBV30 to TRBJ2-7, with a possible D match to TRBD2 (6 bases). The CDR3 is 13 amino acids. Deletions cut 5 bases from V and 1 base from J, with 12 bases between. The germline CDR1 and CDR2 sequences are GTSNPN and SVGIG (reference sequence).

The rearrangement links TRBV30 to TRBJ1-5; D is perhaps TRBD1 (5 bases). Germline assignment: CDR1 GTSNPN and CDR2 SVGIG (reference sequence). The V gene lost 1 base and the J gene lost 6 bases, with 13 bases spanning the gap. The CDR3 consists of 14 residues. The DNA for the CDR3 is TGTGCCTGGAGTGCGCCGGGGGTCGGTCAGCCCCAGCATTTT. The encoded protein is CAWSAPGVGQPQHF.

V is TRBV27 and J is TRBJ1-4; D is perhaps TRBD1 (6 bases). CDR1 and CDR2 (germline): MNHEY, SMNVEV (reference sequence). The V end was cut by 5 bases, the J end by 7 bases, with 11 bases between. The CDR3 consists of 13 residues. The DNA for the CDR3 is TGTGCCAGCAGTAACAGGGAGGGTGAAAAACTGTTTTTT. Translating it yields CASSNREGEKLFF.

On this clone: The sample holds other DNA sequences that translate to the same CDR3. This rearrangement joins TRBV6-5 to TRBJ1-2; tentatively, D is TRBD1 (6 bases). CDR3 length: 12 amino acids. Trimming removed 7 bases from V and 7 bases from J, with 13 bases in between. The germline CDR1 and CDR2 sequences are MNHEY and SVGAGI. CDR3 sequence (DNA): TGTGCCAGCACCCAGGGGTCAGGTGGCTACACCTTC. It yields the protein CASTQGSGGYTF.

The chain is built from TRBV19 and TRBJ2-7; D is possibly TRBD2 (6 bases). The V and J ends lost 4 bases and 0 bases respectively, with 10 bases between them. CDR1 is LNHDA, CDR2 SQIVND, per germline (reference sequence). CDR3 length: 14 residues. The CDR3 here is CASSTGLPSYEQYF. The CDR3 DNA reads TGTGCCAGTAGTACGGGACTTCCCTCCTACGAGCAGTACTTC.

This clone was counted between two and nine times. The genes are TRBV5-6 and TRBJ2-1; the match to TRBD2 covers 11 bases. The CDR3 extends over 14 amino acids. Per the germline V gene, CDR1 is SGHDT and CDR2 is YYEEEE. V lost 4 bases to trimming and J lost 5 bases; unmatched junction nucleotides: 2. Here the CDR3 reads CASSPGLADNEQFF. The CDR3 DNA reads TGTGCCAGCAGCCCGGGACTAGCGGACAATGAGCAGTTCTTC. Together with reference TRBV5-6 and TRBJ2-1, the CDR3 gives the full variable domain: DAGVTQSPTHLIKTRGQQVTLRCSPKSGHDTVSWYQQALGQGPQFIFQYYEEEERQRGNFPDRFSGHQFPNYSSELNVNALLLGDSALYLCASSPGLADNEQFFGPGTRLTVL.

The chain joins TRBV11-2 to TRBJ2-2; tentative D call: TRBD2 (6 bases). The V end was cut by 2 bases, the J end by 1 base, with 11 bases between. The CDR3 spans 16 residues. From germline, CDR1 is SGHAT and CDR2 FQNNGV. In DNA form, the CDR3 reads TGTGCCAGCAGCTTACTGGGGGGAGGGAACACCGGGGAGCTGTTTTTT. It is translated as CASSLLGGGNTGELFF.

This clone has just a few counts. The genes are TRBV2 and TRBJ2-7, with a tentative D call TRBD2 (6 bases). CDR3 length equals 15 residues. CDR1 is SNHLY and CDR2 is FYNNEI in the germline V gene. The V and J ends lost 7 bases and 5 bases respectively, with 21 bases between them. CDR3 residues: CASMTPSAPRHEQYF. The DNA for the CDR3 is TGTGCCAGCATGACCCCTAGCGCCCCTAGGCACGAGCAGTACTTC.

The rearrangement uses TRBV7-9 and TRBJ2-3; 7 bases line up with TRBD2. The germline CDR1 and CDR2 sequences are SEHNR and FQNEAQ (reference sequence). V shed 4 bases, J shed 4 bases, and the junction held 14 bases outside the gene matches. The CDR3 is 17 residues long. The CDR3 region is CASSSPDSGMLADTQYF. The CDR3 DNA reads TGTGCCAGCAGCTCACCCGACAGCGGGATGTTAGCAGATACGCAGTATTTT.